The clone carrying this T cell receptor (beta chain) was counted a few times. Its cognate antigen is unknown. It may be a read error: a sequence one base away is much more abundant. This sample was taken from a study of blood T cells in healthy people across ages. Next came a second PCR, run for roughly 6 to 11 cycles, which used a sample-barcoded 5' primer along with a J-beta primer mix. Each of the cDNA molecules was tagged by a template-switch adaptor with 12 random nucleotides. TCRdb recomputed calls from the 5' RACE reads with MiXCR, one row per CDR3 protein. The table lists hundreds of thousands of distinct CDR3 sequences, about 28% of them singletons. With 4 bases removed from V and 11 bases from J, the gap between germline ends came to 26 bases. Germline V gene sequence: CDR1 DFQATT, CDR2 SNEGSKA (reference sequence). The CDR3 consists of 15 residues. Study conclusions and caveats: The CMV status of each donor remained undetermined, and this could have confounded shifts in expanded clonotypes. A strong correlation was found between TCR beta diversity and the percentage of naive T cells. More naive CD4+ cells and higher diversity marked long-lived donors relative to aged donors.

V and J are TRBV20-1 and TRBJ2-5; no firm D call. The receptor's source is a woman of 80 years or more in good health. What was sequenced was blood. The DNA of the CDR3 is TGCAGTGCTACCCCGACCCGTGGTCCGTACAATGAGCAGTACTTC. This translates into CSATPTRGPYNEQYF.